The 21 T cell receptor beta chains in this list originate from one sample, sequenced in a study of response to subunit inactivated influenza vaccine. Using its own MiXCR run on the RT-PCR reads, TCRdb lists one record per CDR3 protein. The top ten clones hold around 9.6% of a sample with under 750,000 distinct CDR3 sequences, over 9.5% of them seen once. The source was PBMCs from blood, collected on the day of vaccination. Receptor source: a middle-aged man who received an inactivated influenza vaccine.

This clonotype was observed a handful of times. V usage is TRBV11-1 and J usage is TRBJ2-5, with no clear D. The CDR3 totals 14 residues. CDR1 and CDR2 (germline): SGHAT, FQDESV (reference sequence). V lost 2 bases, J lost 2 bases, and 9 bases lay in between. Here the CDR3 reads CASSLTAVQETQYF. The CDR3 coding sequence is TGTGCCAGCAGCTTAACGGCGGTGCAAGAGACCCAGTACTTC.

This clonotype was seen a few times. CDR3 amino acids: CSAPRANGRNEQFF. The CDR3 DNA reads TGCAGTGCCCCTAGGGCGAATGGTAGGAATGAGCAGTTCTTC. This rearrangement joins TRBV20-1 to TRBJ2-1; D remains unclear. Germline values: CDR1 DFQATT, CDR2 SNEGSKA (reference sequence). V was pared by 6 bases and J by 7 bases, with 19 bases between. The CDR3 has 14 amino acids.

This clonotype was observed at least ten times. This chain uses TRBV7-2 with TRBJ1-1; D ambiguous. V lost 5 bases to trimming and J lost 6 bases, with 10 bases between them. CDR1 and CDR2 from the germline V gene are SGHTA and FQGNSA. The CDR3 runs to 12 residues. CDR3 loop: CASSQVFPEAFF. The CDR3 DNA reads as TGTGCCAGCAGCCAAGTTTTCCCTGAAGCTTTCTTT.

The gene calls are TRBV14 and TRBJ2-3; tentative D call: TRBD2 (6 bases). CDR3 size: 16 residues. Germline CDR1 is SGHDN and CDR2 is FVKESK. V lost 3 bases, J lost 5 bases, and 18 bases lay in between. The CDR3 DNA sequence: TGTGCCAGCAGCCAGGATTTGACTAGTACGGTAGATACGCAGTATTTT. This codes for CASSQDLTSTVDTQYF.

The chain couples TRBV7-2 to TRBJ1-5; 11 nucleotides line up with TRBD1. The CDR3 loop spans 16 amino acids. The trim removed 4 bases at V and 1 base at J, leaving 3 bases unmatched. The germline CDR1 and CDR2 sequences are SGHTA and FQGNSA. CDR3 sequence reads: CASSSGQGASNQPQHF. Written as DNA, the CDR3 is TGTGCCAGCAGCTCCGGACAGGGGGCAAGCAATCAGCCCCAGCATTTT.

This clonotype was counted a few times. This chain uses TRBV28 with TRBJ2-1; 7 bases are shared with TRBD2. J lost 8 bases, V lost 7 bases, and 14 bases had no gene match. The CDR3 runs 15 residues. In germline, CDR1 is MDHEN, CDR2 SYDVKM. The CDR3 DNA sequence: TGTGCCAGCATAAAGACTAGCAGGAGGGGCCATGAGCAGTTCTTC. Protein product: CASIKTSRRGHEQFF.

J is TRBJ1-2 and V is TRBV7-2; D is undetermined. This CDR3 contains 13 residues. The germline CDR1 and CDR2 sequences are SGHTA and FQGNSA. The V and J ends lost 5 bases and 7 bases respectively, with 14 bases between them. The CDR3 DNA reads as TGTGCCAGCAGCCCTGAAAAAGGTTCTGGCTACACCTTC. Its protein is CASSPEKGSGYTF.

The DNA for the CDR3 is TGTGCCAGCAGTAACACAGGGAGGGAGCTGTTTTTT. Its translation is CASSNTGRELFF. The J gene is TRBJ2-2, the V gene TRBV12-3 or TRBV12-4, with D possibly matching TRBD1 (6 bases). Trimming cost V 5 bases and J 9 bases, with 10 bases left between them. There are 12 residues in the CDR3.

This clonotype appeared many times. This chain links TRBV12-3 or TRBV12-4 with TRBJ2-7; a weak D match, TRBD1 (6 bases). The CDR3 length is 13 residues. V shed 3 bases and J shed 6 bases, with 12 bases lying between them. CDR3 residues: CASSFKQGGEQYF. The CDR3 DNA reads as TGTGCCAGCAGTTTCAAACAGGGTGGCGAGCAGTACTTC.

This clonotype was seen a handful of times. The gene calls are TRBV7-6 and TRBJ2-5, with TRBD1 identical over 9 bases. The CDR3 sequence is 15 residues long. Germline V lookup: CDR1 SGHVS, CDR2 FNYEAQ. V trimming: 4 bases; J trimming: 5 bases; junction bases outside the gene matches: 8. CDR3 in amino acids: CASSSNRGLGETQYF. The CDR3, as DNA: TGTGCCAGCAGCTCTAACAGGGGGCTTGGGGAGACCCAGTACTTC.

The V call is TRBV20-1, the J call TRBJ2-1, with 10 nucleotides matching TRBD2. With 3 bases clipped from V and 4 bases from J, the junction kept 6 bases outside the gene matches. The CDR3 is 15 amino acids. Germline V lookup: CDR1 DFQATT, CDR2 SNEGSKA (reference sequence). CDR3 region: CSARSGTSAYNEQFF. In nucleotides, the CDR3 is TGCAGTGCTAGGTCCGGGACTAGCGCTTACAATGAGCAGTTCTTC.

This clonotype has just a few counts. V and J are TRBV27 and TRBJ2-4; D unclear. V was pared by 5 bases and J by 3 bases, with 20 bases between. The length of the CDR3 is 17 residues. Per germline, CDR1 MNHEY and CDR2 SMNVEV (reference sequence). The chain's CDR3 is CASSPLGPASDKNIQYF. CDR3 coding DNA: TGTGCCAGCAGTCCCCTCGGACCGGCATCTGACAAAAACATTCAGTACTTC.

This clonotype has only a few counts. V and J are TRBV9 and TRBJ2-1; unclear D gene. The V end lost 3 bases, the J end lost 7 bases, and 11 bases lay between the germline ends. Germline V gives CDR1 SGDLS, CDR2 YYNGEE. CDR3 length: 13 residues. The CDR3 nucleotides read TGTGCCAGCAGCGACCAAACAAGGAATGAGCAGTTCTTC. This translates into CASSDQTRNEQFF.

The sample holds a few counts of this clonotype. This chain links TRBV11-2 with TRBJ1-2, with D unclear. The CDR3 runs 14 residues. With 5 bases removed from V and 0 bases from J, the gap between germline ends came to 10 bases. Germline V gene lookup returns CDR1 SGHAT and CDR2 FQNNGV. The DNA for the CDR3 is TGTGCCAGCAGCGCCGGAATAGCTAACTATGGCTACACCTTC. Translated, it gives CASSAGIANYGYTF.

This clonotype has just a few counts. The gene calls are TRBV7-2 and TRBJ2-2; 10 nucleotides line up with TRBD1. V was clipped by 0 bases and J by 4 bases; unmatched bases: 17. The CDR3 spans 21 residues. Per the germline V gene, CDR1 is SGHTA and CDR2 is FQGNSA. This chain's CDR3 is CASSLASWTGGQHILTGELFF. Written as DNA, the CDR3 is TGTGCCAGCAGCTTAGCGTCGTGGACAGGGGGTCAACACATACTCACCGGGGAGCTGTTTTTT.

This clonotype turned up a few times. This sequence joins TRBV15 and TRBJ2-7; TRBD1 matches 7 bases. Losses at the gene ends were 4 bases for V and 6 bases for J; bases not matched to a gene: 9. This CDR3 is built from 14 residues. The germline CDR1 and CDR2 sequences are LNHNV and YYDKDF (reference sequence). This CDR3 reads CATSIRTGESEQYF. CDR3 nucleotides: TGTGCCACCAGCATTCGGACAGGCGAAAGCGAGCAGTACTTC.

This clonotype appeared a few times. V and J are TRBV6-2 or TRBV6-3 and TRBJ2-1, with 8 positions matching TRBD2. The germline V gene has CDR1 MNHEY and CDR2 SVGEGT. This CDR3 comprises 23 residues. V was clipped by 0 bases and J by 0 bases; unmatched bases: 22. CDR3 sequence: CASSYSSSQTGAGASFSYNEQFF. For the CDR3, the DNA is TGTGCCAGCAGTTACTCCAGCTCGCAGACTGGAGCGGGGGCCTCCTTCTCCTACAATGAGCAGTTCTTC.

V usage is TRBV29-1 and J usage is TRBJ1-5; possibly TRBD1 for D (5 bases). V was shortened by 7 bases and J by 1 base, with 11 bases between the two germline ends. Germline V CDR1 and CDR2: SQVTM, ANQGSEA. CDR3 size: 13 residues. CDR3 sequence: CSATSGSNQPQHF. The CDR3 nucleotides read TGCAGCGCCACATCAGGGAGCAATCAGCCCCAGCATTTT.

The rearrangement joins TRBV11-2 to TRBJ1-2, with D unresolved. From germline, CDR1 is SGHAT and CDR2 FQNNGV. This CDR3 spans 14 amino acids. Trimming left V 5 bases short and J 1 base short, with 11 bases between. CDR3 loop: CASSTSWDNYGYTF. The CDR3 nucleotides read TGTGCCAGCAGCACCTCATGGGATAACTATGGCTACACCTTC.

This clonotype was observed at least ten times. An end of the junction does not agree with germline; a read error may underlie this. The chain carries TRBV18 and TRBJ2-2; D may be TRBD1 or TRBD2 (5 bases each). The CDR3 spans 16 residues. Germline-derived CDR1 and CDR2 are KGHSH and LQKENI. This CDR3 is CASSPRDLRATGELFF. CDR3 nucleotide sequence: TGTGCCAGCTCGCCACGGGACCTTAGGGCGACCGGGGAGCTGTTTTTT. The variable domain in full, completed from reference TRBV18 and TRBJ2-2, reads NAGVMQNPRHLVRRRGQEARLRCSPMKGHSHVYWYRQLPEEGLKFMVYLQKENIIDESGMPKERFSAEFPKEGPSILRIQQVVRGDSAAYFCASSPRDLRATGELFFGEGSRLTVL.

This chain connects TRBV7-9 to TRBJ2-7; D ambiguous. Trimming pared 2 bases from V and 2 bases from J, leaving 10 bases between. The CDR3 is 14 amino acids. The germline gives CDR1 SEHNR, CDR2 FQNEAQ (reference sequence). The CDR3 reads CASSLLGETYEQYF. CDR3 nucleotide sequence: TGTGCCAGCAGCTTACTCGGCGAGACCTACGAGCAGTACTTC. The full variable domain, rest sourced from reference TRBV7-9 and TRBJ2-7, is DTGVSQNPRHKITKRGQNVTFRCDPISEHNRLYWYRQTLGQGPEFLTYFQNEAQLEKSRLLSDRFSAERPKGSFSTLEIQRTEQGDSAMYLCASSLLGETYEQYFGPGTRLTVT.